Here is one TCR beta chain with its context. What it binds is unknown. Replicate PCRs for sorted subsets used 200 to 250 ng DNA; this equaled some 30,000 T cell genomes. Profiling relied on immunoSEQ multiplex PCR, and the TCRdb table lists in-frame clones only, not all of them. The sample lists about 1.1 million clones; 77% were seen once. The source of the sample is a study of shared clonotypes between healthy human individuals. Trimming left V 7 bases short and J 3 bases short, with 13 bases between. CDR3 size: 13 residues. The germline V gene has CDR1 MDHEN and CDR2 SYDVKM. Findings and caveats of the study: Despite large depth, rarefaction showed incomplete sorted-subset sequencing.

Sequencing used memory CD4+ T cells from PBMCs. Subset meaning: CD45RA-negative fraction. J is TRBJ2-7 and V is TRBV28, with D possibly being TRBD2 (6 bases). This clonotype originated in a man younger than 35 in good health. Some clones in this sample may be carry-over from other donors' samples. This chain's CDR3 is CASTRTNLYEQYF. For the CDR3, the DNA is TGTGCCAGCACCCGGACTAACCTCTACGAGCAGTACTTC.